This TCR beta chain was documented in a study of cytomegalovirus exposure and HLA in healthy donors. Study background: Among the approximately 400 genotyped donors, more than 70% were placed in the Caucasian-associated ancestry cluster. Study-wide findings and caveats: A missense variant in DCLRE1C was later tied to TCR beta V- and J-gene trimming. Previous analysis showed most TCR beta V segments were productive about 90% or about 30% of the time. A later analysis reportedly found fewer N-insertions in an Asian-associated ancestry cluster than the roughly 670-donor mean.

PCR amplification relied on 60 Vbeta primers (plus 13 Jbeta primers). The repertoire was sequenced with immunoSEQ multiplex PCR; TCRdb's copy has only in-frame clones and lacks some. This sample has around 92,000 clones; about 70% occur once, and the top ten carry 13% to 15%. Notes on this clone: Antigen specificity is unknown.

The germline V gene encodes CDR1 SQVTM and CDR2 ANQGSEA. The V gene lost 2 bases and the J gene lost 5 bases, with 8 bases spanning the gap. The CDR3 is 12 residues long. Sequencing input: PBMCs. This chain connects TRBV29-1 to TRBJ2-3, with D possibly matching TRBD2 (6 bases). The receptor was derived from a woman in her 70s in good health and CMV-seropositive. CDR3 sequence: CSVEWGGDTQYF. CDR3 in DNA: TGCAGCGTTGAATGGGGAGGAGATACGCAGTATTTT.